This T cell receptor (beta chain) originates from a study of regulatory T cells in long-lasting Graves disease. This clonotype was seen many times. Its antigen is still unknown. This CDR3 is 15 amino acids long. Per the germline V gene, CDR1 is KGHDR and CDR2 is SFDVKD. V lost 4 bases to trimming and J lost 6 bases; unmatched junction nucleotides: 8. For TCR beta, libraries came from iRepertoire HTBI primers and Arm-PCR of CDR3 regions. Using its own MiXCR run on the multiplex PCR reads, TCRdb lists one record per CDR3 protein. The sample has 350,000 to 550,000 distinct CDR3 sequences; 12% to 15% are singletons. Indicated time point: newly diagnosed GD, antithyroid drugs for less than 3 months. With RNA extracted from PBMCs as input, the TCR library was made. All patients originated from an endocrinology department located in Xi'an, China. Study conclusions and caveats: Newly diagnosed patients had higher TCR diversity than persistent Graves' patients did.

These data were also filed under a second study, of T cells in Graves' hyperthyroidism and ophthalmopathy. This second study says: Calling Graves' hyperthyroidism stable meant ophthalmopathy did not progress within 18 months. Primed by the HTBI set, a first-round RT-PCR was run on the TCR CDR3.

The V call is TRBV24-1, the J call TRBJ1-2; 9 bases are a match to TRBD1. This sample comprised peripheral blood mononuclear cells (PBMCs), obtained at new diagnosis, from a patient treated with antithyroid drugs. The TCR was taken from a woman between 50 and 59 years old with Graves disease. The CDR3 region is CATSDRTGVKDGYTF. As DNA, the CDR3 is TGTGCCACCAGTGACCGGACAGGGGTGAAGGATGGCTACACCTTC.